This T cell receptor beta chain stems from a study of shared clonotypes between healthy human individuals (TCRdb year 2020). The study in broad terms: The cohort comprised a couple of women and a few men aged 18 to 49 years. Leukapheresis yielded between about 0.94 and 8.9 billion PBMCs per donor. Libraries were prepared and TCR repertoires were sequenced by different laboratories using diverse techniques, in order to increase sequencing depth and limit assay-specific biases. Blood TCR repertoires of a handful of healthy adults were deeply sequenced to estimate repertoire size and the extent of clonotype sharing between individuals.

Healthy HIV-negative adults with no recently reported acute infections or vaccinations were included as donors. Only Caucasian adults living in Nashville, Tennessee, USA were represented among the donors. For unsorted samples, 90 million to 95 million PBMCs were counted, and genomic DNA was extracted using the QIAamp DNA Blood Mini kit. After blood collection by leukapheresis, PBMCs were isolated using Ficoll-Histopaque density gradient centrifugation and then cryopreserved in the vapor phase of liquid nitrogen. A note on this clone: Its specific antigen is unknown. No quality values exist for individual bases; no much larger clone is one base distant.

Using the deep immunoSEQ assay, multiplex PCR amplified TCR CDR3 regions from genomic DNA. Extracted genomic DNA from each cell subset was spread evenly across all wells of several immunoSEQ 96-well plates, with each plate serving as a replicate. For unsorted PBMC, about 300 ng of genomic DNA, equivalent to 25,000 to 35,000 T cell genomes, went into each replicate PCR. Genomic DNA from unsorted PBMC was sequenced over ten immunoSEQ deep assay plates. Purified libraries were quantified with a Qubit 3.0 fluorometer, sized on a Bioanalyzer 2100, and re-quantified with the KAPA Library Quantification kit. A separate single-read 150-cycle Illumina NextSeq 550 flow cell was used to sequence each immunoSEQ 96-well plate. From the authors' description of their analysis: Because only junctional sequences without quality scores were contained in the immunoSEQ output, filtering matching that applied to full-length reads could not be performed. To assign V/J genes and CDR3, sequences were annotated using PyIR, a Python wrapper for IgBLAST v1.9, with IMGT germline references. Reads were removed for weak V/J assignments (E-value above 1e-6), missing CDR3, stop codons, out-of-frame junctions, or ambiguous translated residues. V3J clonotypes were defined as sequences sharing the same inferred V gene, J gene, and CDR3 amino acid sequence. Percentage overlap between repertoires was computed as shared unique clonotypes divided by the size of the smaller repertoire. Repertoire richness was assessed with RTK rarefaction, the Chao1 estimator, and Recon v2.1 estimates of unobserved clonotypes. TCRdb carries this immuneACCESS record with in-frame sequences only. Its versions omit some clonotypes, under half of them owing to an unresolved V gene in the studies checked, with the rest unexplained. Clone size and V and J calls were adopted from that table, with D and trimming inferred from the DNA. In this sample the table shows a few hundred thousand clones, 70% to 85% of which occur a single time. Less than 15% of the sample is taken by the ten largest.

The germline V gene encodes CDR1 LNHDA and CDR2 SQIVND (reference sequence). The V end gives up 4 bases and the J end 7 bases, leaving 6 bases in the junction not matched to a gene. The cysteine opens and the phenylalanine closes a CDR3 of 13 amino acids. Kept here is only the CDR3 DNA, which spans 39 bases and is read in frame from base 1. The paper's findings and limits, for the study overall: Based on pairwise subsampling, the degree of clonotype sharing among donors was expected to be affected by sequencing depth. Only blood was sampled, and tissue TCR repertoires likely differ from those in blood. The genetic and exposure-history diversity represented was limited by the small number of donors.

The chain is encoded by TRBV19 joined to TRBJ2-7, and TRBD1 aligns with 8 junction nucleotides. This TCR was sampled from a woman aged 35 to 49 in good health. Some clones in this sample may be carry-over from other donors' samples. Sample: PBMCs. The nucleotides are TGTGCCAGTAGTAACGGGCAGGGGGCTGAGCAGTACTTC. It translates as CASSNGQGAEQYF.